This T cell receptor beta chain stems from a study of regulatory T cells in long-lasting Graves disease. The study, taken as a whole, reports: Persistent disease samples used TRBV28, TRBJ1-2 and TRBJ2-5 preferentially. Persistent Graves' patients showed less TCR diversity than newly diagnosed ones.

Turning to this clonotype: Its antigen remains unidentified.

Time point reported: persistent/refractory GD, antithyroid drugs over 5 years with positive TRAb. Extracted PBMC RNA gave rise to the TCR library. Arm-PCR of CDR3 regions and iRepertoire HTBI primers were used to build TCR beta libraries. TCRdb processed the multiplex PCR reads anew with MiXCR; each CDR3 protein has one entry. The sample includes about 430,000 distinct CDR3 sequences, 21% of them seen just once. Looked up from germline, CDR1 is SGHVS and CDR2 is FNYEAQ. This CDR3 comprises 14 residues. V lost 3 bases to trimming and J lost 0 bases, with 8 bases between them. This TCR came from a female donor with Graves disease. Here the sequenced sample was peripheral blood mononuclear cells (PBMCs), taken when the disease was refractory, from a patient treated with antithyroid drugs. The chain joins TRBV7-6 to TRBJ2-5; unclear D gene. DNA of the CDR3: TGTGCCAGCAGCTTCAAGAGCTACCAAGAGACCCAGTACTTC. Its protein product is CASSFKSYQETQYF.